This TCR beta chain appears in the sequencing data of a study of control samples from healthy donors and cancer patients. Clones were read by immunoSEQ multiplex PCR, and TCRdb kept only the in-frame ones, dropping some. This sample has about 190,000 clones, with roughly 91% found just once. In germline, CDR1 is SGHRS, CDR2 YFSETQ. V dropped 4 bases and J dropped 10 bases, with 18 bases sitting between them. This CDR3 is built from 15 residues. This TCR came from a man aged 18 to 35 in good health. The chain carries TRBV5-1 and TRBJ1-6; D gene uncertain. The sample was blood. Written as DNA, the CDR3 is TGCGCCAGCAGCCCGGGCGGGGAATTAGGCTCACCCCTCCACTTT. Translation gives CASSPGGELGSPLHF.